The following is a T cell receptor beta chain sequence with its context. This clonotype has only a few counts. Its cognate antigen has yet to be identified. Per-nucleotide qualities are absent, and no much larger clonotype sits a single base away. These data originate in a study of response to subunit inactivated influenza vaccine (dated by TCRdb to the late 2010s). At the level of the whole study: Deep quantitative profiling of the T cell receptor repertoire was used in the study to follow responses to a trivalent subunit inactivated influenza vaccine.

The germline V gene gives CDR1 as ENHRY and CDR2 as SYGVKD. The CDR3 has 14 amino acids, counting the end cysteine and phenylalanine. The DNA shown is the 42-base CDR3, in frame from base 1. The germline V and J ends show losses of 2 bases and 7 bases respectively, and no gene match explains 4 bases of the junction. Findings and caveats that apply to the study as a whole: According to the authors, only a limited number of new T cells may be recruited by each seasonal influenza vaccination.

Receptors were amplified or captured by RT-PCR. The sample was run on an Illumina HiSeq 2500. TCRdb ran its own pipeline on the public reads, namely fastp trimming at Q25 and MiXCR clone calling, and kept in-frame beta chains. Each entry is one CDR3 protein sequence, shown with its most common DNA and genes. This sample holds about 530,000 distinct CDR3 sequences; about an eighth were observed only once. The leading ten clones occupy approximately 14% of the sample. What the time point label conveys for this sample: 40 to 45 days after influenza vaccine administration. Sequenced material: PBMCs from blood, taken more than 35 days after vaccination. This receptor was taken from a man aged 50 or older who received an inactivated influenza vaccine. Donor details come from another sample of the same person, matched by shared clones. The chain is assembled from TRBV10-3 and TRBJ1-2; 10 nucleotides in the junction match TRBD1. The CDR3 protein sequence reads: CAISEDRGLGGYTF. DNA sequence: TGTGCCATCAGTGAGGACAGGGGGCTCGGTGGCTACACCTTC.